The 5 T cell receptor beta chains reported below all come from one sample, sequenced in a study of blood T cell repertoires in COVID-19. Sequencing used immunoSEQ multiplex PCR; TCRdb keeps in-frame clones, though not all of them. This table has about 210,000 clones, around four fifths appearing once. The sequencing sample was made of PBMCs or T cells enriched from blood (not recorded which). The receptor source for this set is a man aged 40-50 years who had recovered from COVID-19.

The V call is TRBV2, the J call TRBJ2-7; possibly TRBD2 for D (6 bases). The length of the CDR3 is 12 residues. Trimming removed 10 bases at V and 4 bases at J, with 14 bases between. The germline V gene encodes CDR1 SNHLY and CDR2 FYNNEI. In DNA, the CDR3 is TGTGCCACCCAGTGGGGGGTATACGAGCAGTACTTC. Residues: CATQWGVYEQYF.

The chain carries TRBV7-2 and TRBJ1-1; 12 positions match TRBD1. Germline CDR1 SGHTA, CDR2 FQGNSA. CDR3 length equals 16 residues. V lost 6 bases to trimming and J lost 4 bases; unmatched junction nucleotides: 9. CDR3 DNA sequence: TGTGCCAGCAGGGGACAGGGGGCTGGACGTGCCACTGAAGCTTTCTTT. Protein product: CASRGQGAGRATEAFF.

This chain links TRBV19 with TRBJ1-6; 7 bases fit TRBD1. The CDR3 totals 13 residues. V dropped 10 bases and J dropped 9; count of bases not matched to a gene: 9. CDR1 and CDR2 (germline): LNHDA, SQIVND (reference sequence). CDR3 DNA sequence: TGTGCCACCAAAGACAGGGTTGGTTCACCCCTCCACTTT. Translating it yields CATKDRVGSPLHF.

The chain uses TRBV18 and TRBJ1-4; 12 bases map to TRBD1. The V segment lost 3 bases and the J segment 5 bases; nucleotides outside the gene matches: 13. CDR3 size: 19 residues. CDR1 is KGHSH, CDR2 LQKENI, per germline. CDR3 protein: CASSPNPGQGAGTNEKLFF. CDR3 DNA: TGTGCCAGCTCACCTAATCCGGGACAGGGGGCCGGGACGAATGAAAAACTGTTTTTT.

V usage is TRBV2 and J usage is TRBJ1-2, with D possibly matching TRBD1 (5 bases). Germline CDR1 and CDR2: SNHLY and FYNNEI. The CDR3 runs to 13 residues. V lost 4 bases and J lost 3, with 9 bases in between. CDR3 sequence (DNA): TGTGCCAGCAGTGGCCAGGGTGACTATGGCTACACCTTC. Protein: CASSGQGDYGYTF.